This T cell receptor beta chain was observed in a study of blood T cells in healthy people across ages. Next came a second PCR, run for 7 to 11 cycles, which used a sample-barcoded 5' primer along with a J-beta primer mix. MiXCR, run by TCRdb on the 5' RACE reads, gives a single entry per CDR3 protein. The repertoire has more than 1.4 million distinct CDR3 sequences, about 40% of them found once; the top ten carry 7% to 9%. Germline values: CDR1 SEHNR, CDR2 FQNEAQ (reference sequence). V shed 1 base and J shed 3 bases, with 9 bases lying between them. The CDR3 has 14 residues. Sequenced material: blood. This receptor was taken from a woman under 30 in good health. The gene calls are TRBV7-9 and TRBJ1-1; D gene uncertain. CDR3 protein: CASSLDGGYTEAFF. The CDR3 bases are TGTGCCAGCAGCTTAGATGGCGGCTACACTGAAGCTTTCTTT.